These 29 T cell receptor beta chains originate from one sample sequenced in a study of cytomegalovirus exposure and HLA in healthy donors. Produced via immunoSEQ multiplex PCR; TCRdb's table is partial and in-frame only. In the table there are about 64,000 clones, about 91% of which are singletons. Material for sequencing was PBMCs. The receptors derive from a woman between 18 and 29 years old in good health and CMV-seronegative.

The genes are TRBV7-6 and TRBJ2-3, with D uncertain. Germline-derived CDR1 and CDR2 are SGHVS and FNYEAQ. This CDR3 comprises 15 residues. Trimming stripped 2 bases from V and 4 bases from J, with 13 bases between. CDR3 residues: CASSLSPEGADTQYF. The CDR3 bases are TGTGCCAGCAGCTTAAGCCCAGAAGGAGCAGATACGCAGTATTTT.

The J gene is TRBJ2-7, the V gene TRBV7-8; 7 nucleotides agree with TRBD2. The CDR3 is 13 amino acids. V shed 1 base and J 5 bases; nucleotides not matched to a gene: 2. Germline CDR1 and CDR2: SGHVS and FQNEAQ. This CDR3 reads CASSLESGNEQYF. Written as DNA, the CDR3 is TGTGCCAGCAGCTTAGAGAGCGGGAACGAGCAGTACTTC.

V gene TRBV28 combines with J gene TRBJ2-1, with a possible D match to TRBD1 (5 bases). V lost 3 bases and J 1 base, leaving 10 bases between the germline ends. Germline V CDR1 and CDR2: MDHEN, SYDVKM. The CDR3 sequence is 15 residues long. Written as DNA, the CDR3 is TGTGCCAGCAGTTTTTGGGGCGCGTCCTACAATGAGCAGTTCTTC. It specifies CASSFWGASYNEQFF. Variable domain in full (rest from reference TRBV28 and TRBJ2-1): DVKVTQSSRYLVKRTGEKVFLECVQDMDHENMFWYRQDPGLGLRLIYFSYDVKMKEKGDIPEGYSVSREKKERFSLILESASTNQTSMYLCASSFWGASYNEQFFGPGTRLTVL.

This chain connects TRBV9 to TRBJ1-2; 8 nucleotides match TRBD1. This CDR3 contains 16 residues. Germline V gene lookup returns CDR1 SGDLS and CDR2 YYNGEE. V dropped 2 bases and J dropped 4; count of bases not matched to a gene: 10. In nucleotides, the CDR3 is TGTGCCAGCAGCGTGGGTTTCAGGGGGCGCGGCTATGGCTACACCTTC. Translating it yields CASSVGFRGRGYGYTF.

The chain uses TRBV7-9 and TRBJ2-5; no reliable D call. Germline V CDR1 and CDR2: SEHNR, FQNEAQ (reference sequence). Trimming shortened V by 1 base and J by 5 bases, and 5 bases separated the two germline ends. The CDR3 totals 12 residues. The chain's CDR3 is CASSLVGETQYF. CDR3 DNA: TGTGCCAGCAGCTTAGTCGGGGAGACCCAGTACTTC.

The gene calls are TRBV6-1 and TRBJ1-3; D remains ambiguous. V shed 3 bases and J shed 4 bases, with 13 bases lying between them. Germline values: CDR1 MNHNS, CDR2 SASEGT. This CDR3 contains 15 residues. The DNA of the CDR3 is TGTGCCAGCAGTGATCTCGGAGGGCCCGGAAACACCATATATTTT. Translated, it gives CASSDLGGPGNTIYF.

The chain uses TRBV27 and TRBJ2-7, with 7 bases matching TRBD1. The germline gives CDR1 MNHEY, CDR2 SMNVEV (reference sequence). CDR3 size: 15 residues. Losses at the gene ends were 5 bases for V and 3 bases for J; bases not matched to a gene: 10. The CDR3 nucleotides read TGTGCCAGCAGTCCCACCGGACAGGACGGCTACGAGCAGTACTTC. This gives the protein CASSPTGQDGYEQYF.

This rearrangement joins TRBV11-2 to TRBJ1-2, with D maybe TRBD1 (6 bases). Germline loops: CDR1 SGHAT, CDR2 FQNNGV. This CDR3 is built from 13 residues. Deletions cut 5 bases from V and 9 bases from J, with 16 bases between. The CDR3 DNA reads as TGTGCCAGCAGCCCCCAGGGGCAGCAGAGCTACACCTTC. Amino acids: CASSPQGQQSYTF.

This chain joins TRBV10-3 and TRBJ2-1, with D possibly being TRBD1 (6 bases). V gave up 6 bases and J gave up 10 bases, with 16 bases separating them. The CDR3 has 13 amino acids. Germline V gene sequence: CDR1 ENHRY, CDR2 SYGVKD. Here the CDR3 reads CAISVTWTAEQFF. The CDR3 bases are TGTGCCATCAGCGTAACCTGGACAGCCGAGCAGTTCTTC.

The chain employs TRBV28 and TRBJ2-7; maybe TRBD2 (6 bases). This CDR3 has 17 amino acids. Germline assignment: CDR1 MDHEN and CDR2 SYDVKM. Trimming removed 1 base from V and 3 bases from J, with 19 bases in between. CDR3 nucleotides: TGTGCCAGCAGTTTATCGAGCGGAGGGGCGCAACTCTACGAGCAGTACTTC. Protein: CASSLSSGGAQLYEQYF. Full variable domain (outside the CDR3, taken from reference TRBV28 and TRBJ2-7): DVKVTQSSRYLVKRTGEKVFLECVQDMDHENMFWYRQDPGLGLRLIYFSYDVKMKEKGDIPEGYSVSREKKERFSLILESASTNQTSMYLCASSLSSGGAQLYEQYFGPGTRLTVT.

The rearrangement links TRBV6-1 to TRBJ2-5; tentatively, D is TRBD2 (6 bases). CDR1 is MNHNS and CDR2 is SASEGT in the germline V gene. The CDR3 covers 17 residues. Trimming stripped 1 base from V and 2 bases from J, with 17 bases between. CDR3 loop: CASSEVGGSKGQETQYF. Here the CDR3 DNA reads TGTGCCAGCAGTGAAGTGGGAGGATCTAAAGGACAAGAGACCCAGTACTTC.

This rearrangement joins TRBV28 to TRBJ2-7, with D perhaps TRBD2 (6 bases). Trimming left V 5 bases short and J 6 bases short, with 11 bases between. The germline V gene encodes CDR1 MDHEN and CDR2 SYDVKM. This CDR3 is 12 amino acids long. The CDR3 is CASSLRGGEQYF. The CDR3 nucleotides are TGTGCCAGCAGTCTAAGGGGAGGCGAGCAGTACTTC.

CDR3 nucleotides: TGTGCCAGCAGCCAATCATTGTCAGGGGTCACTGAAGCTTTCTTT. Amino acids: CASSQSLSGVTEAFF. The V and J genes are TRBV6-1 and TRBJ1-1; D may be TRBD1 (6 bases). This CDR3 spans 15 amino acids. The germline V gene encodes CDR1 MNHNS and CDR2 SASEGT. Trimming stripped 6 bases from V and 4 bases from J, with 18 bases between.

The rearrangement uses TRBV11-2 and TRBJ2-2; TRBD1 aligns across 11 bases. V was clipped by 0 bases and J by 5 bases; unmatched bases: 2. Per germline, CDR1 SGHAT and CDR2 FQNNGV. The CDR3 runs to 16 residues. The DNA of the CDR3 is TGTGCCAGCAGCTTAGAAGGGACAGGGGGGACCGGGGAGCTGTTTTTT. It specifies CASSLEGTGGTGELFF.

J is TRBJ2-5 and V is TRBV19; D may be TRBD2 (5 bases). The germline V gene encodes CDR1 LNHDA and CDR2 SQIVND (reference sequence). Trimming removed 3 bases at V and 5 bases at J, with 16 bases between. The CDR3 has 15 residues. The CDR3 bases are TGTGCCAGTAGTATTAGAGGGAGTCAACTGGAGACCCAGTACTTC. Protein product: CASSIRGSQLETQYF.

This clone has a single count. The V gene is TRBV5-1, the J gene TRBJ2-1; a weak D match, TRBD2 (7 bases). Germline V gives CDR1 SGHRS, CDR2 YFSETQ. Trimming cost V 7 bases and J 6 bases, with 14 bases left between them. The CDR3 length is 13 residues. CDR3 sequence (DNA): TGCGCCAGCGGCGGGAGACAGGTCAATGAGCAGTTCTTC. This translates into CASGGRQVNEQFF.

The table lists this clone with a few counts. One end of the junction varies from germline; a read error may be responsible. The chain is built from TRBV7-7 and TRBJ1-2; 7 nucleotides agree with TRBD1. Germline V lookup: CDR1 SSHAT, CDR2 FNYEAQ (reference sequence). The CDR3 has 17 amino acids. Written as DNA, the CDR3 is TGTGCTAGCAGCTCGATCAAGGGGTGGGCAGGGGGAGATGGCTACACCTTC. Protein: CASSSIKGWAGGDGYTF.

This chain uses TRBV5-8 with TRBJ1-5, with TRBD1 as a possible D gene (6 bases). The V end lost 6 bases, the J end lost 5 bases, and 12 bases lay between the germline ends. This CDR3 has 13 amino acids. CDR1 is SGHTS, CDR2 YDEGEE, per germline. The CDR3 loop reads CASNYRADQPQHF. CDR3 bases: TGTGCCAGCAATTACAGGGCGGATCAGCCCCAGCATTTT.

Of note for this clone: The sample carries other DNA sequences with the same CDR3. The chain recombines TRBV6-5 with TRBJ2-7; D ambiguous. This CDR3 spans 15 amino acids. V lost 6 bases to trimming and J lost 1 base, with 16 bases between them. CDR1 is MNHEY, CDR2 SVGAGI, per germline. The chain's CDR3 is CASSPGDTPSYEQYF. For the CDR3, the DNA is TGTGCCAGCAGCCCCGGTGACACCCCATCCTACGAGCAGTACTTC.

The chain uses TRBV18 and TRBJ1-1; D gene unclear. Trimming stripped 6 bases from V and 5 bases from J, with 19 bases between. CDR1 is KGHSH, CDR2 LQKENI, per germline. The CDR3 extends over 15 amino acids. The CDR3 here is CASSSTAGSGTEAFF. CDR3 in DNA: TGTGCCAGCTCGTCCACGGCGGGGTCTGGGACTGAAGCTTTCTTT.

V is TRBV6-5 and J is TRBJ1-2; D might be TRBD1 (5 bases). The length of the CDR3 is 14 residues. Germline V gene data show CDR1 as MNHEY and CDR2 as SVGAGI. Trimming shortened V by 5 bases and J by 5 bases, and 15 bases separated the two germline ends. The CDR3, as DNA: TGTGCCAGCAGTCGGGGGGAGGGCATATATGGCTACACCTTC. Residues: CASSRGEGIYGYTF.

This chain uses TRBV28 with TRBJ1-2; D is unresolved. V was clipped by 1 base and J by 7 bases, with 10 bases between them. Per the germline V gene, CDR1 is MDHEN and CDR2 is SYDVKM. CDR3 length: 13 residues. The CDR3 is CASSLSRSGGYTF. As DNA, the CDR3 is TGTGCCAGCAGTTTATCCCGGAGTGGTGGCTACACCTTC.

As DNA, the CDR3 is TGTGCCAGTAGAGCCCAGAACAGGGCCAATCAGCCCCAGCATTTT. Encoded protein: CASRAQNRANQPQHF. The chain links TRBV19 to TRBJ1-5; D may be TRBD1 (6 bases). CDR3 length equals 15 residues. Germline V gene sequence: CDR1 LNHDA, CDR2 SQIVND (reference sequence). Trimming took 6 bases from V and 3 from J, leaving 15 bases between them.

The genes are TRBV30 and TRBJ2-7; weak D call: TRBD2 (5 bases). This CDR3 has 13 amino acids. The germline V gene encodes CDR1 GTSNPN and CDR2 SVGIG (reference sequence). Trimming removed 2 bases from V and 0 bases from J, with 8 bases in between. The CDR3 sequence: CAWSKRLSYEQYF. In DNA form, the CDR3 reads TGTGCCTGGAGTAAGCGGCTCTCCTACGAGCAGTACTTC.

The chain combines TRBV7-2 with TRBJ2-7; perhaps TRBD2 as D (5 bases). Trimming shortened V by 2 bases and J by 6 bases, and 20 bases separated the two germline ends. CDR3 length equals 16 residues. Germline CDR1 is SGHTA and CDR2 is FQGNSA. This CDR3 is CASSLREGPALSEQYF. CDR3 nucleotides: TGTGCCAGCAGCTTACGTGAGGGTCCCGCCCTCTCCGAGCAGTACTTC.

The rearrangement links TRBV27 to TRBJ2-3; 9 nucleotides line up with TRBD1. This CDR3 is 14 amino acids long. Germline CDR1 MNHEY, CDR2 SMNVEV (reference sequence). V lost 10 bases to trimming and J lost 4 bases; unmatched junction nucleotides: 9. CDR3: CATGGQGRADTQYF. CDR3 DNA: TGTGCCACCGGGGGACAGGGAAGGGCAGATACGCAGTATTTT.

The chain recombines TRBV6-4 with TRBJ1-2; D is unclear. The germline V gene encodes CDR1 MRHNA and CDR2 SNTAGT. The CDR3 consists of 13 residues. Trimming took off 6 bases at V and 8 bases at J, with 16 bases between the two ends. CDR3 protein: CASSAGDPGGYTF. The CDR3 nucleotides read TGTGCCAGCAGCGCCGGAGATCCGGGGGGCTACACCTTC.

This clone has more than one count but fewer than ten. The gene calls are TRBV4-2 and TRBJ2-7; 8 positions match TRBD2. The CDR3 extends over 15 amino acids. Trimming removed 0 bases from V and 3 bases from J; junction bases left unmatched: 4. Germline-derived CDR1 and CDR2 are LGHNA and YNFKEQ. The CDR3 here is CASSQETAGGYEQYF. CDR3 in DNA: TGTGCCAGCAGCCAAGAGACCGCGGGGGGCTACGAGCAGTACTTC.

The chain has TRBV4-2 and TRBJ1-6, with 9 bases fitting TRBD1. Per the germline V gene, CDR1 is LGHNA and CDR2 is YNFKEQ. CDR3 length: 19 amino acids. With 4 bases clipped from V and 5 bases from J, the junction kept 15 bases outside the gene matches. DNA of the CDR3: TGTGCCAGCAGCCGACGGGGACAGGGATTCCCGAGGAATAATTCACCCCTCCACTTT. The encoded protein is CASSRRGQGFPRNNSPLHF.